This T cell receptor beta chain was retrieved from a study of cytomegalovirus exposure and HLA in healthy donors. The wider study: Sequencing of 150 million to 200 million T cells in an earlier analysis found 100 million to 140 million unique TCR beta sequences.

Regarding this clone: Its antigen is unknown.

The CDR3 is made up of 13 amino acids. In germline, CDR1 is KGHSH, CDR2 LQKENI. J was trimmed by 5 bases and V by 6 bases; bases with no gene match: 6. General study results and limits: Reportedly, HLA-A and HLA-B alleles of most subjects were accurately predicted from TCR beta.

Vbeta (60) and Jbeta (13) primers were used in the PCR. Data came from immunoSEQ multiplex PCR; TCRdb stores just in-frame clones and leaves some out. In the table there are fewer than 150,000 clones, around 85% of which are singletons. The sample consisted of PBMCs. This chain uses TRBV18 with TRBJ2-7; 8 bases match TRBD1. The sequence derives from a man between 40 and 49 years old in good health and CMV-seropositive. CDR3 protein: CASSLTGGDEQYF. The CDR3 nucleotides read TGTGCCAGCTCCCTCACAGGGGGAGACGAGCAGTACTTC.